The clone carrying this T cell receptor beta chain was counted once. Its antigen remains unknown. This sample is part of a study of T cell responses to AZD1222 COVID-19 vaccine. Study conclusions and caveats: Most donors were white British and more were female, and clonal diversity was possibly underestimated.

TCRdb's table, derived via immunoSEQ multiplex PCR, lists solely in-frame clones and lacks some. The table shows around 170,000 clones, with approximately 91% occurring only once. Germline V CDR1 and CDR2: SNHLY, FYNNEI. With 1 base removed from V and 3 bases from J, the gap between germline ends came to 9 bases. This CDR3 region has 15 residues. The specimen comprised peripheral blood, sampled on day 0 of AZD1222 vaccination. This chain uses TRBV2 with TRBJ1-4, with D unresolved. This TCR was sampled from an adult in good health. CDR3 in DNA: TGTGCCAGCAGTGAAGGCGTGGCAGCTAATGAAAAACTGTTTTTT. Translation: CASSEGVAANEKLFF.